This TCR beta chain emerged from a study of beta chain features in type 1 diabetes (dated by TCRdb to the late 2010s). For the wider study: Mean age, gender distribution, total cell number and subset yield did not differ between patients and healthy donors. A total of around 110,000,000 sorted cells were examined across all samples, and a strong correlation was observed between cell number per subset and RNA yield. Whereas all 28 donors provided naive and central memory subsets, regulatory and stem cell-like memory subsets were isolated from just 8 patients and roughly 8 healthy donors. In the study, recently diagnosed type 1 diabetes patients and matched healthy donors were compared on the TCRB repertoires of their sorted circulating CD4+ T cell subsets. The full study reports these points: PCR might favor shorter templates, but patient and control samples were amplified and corrected together, so any skew would affect both groups equally. Because the HLA sub-analyses included only small numbers of individuals, any influence of HLA type on TCRB rearrangement was left unresolved. Naive, central memory and regulatory TCRB repertoires appeared to be more similar among patients than among healthy donors. Because cDNA was sequenced instead of genomic DNA, highly expressing activated cells could be over-represented, though the groups showed no difference in activation or CD3 levels. A moderate but significant shortening of TCRB CDR3 length was observed in type 1 diabetes patients in all four CD4+ subsets. At VDJ recombination sites, patients with type 1 diabetes made fewer insertions and deleted more nucleotides, a pattern implying thymic rearrangement abnormalities.

With regard to this clone: The target of this receptor is not known. Base qualities are not provided; no much larger clone lies one nucleotide away.

Each donor gave one peripheral blood draw, roughly 110 mL on average, collected into heparinised tubes. A BD FACSAria II and a panel including CD45RO, CCR7, CD25, CD127, CD95 and CD27 were used to sort naive, central memory, regulatory and stem cell-like memory CD4+ T cells. A purity above 98% was achieved for all sorted populations. PBMCs were separated immediately by Lymphoprep density gradient centrifugation and were stained directly, without being cultured. Samples were stained and sorted in pairs, with one healthy donor and one patient per experiment, so that batch effects were minimized. From the germline V gene, CDR1 is SGHDN and CDR2 is FVKESK. Deletion took 7 bases off V and 3 bases off J, with a span of 21 bases between the germline ends. The CDR3 contains 16 residues, cysteine and phenylalanine counted. The entry retains the CDR3 DNA only, 48 bases that are in frame from base 1. The High Capacity cDNA Reverse Transcription Kit was used to reverse transcribe all of the isolated RNA, meaning that expressed TCRB transcripts were what got sequenced. Deep immunoSEQ sequencing was performed on naive, central memory and regulatory T cell samples, with an average of about 4 million total reads per sample. After sorted cells were lysed in RLT buffer, RNA was extracted with DNase-treated RNeasy Micro or Mini kits, with the choice depending on cell number. To prevent cross-contamination, every cell subset was processed on its own, while patient and healthy donor samples were processed together. The immunoSEQ multiplex PCR was used to amplify TCRB sequences from cDNA, yielding 87-bp fragments that span the CDR3 region. Amplicons were sequenced on the Illumina HiSeq platform. In the original analysis: PCR bias was computationally corrected using synthetic template baselines, reads within Hamming distance 2 were collapsed, and singletons that could not be merged were discarded. Reads were aligned against IMGT to assign V, D and J genes, CDR3 length and insertions or deletions at six rearrangement sites. Within each subset, clonotype counts were normalized to sorted cell number, after which true diversity and Gini coefficients were computed with the tcR R package. Repertoire sharing was quantified using the overlap coefficient calculated on TCRB nucleotide sequences. Out-of-frame TCRB sequences from naive cells were analyzed as a proxy for the pre-selection repertoire. The immuneACCESS repertoire file appears here via TCRdb, limited to in-frame rearrangements. These files lack a portion of the clones; in checked studies, under half of the deficit traces to unresolved V genes, and the cause of the others is not known. The V and J calls and clone size were taken over from that table, and D and trimming were inferred from the DNA. For this sample the table gives fewer than 350,000 clones, of which approximately 15% were detected only once. The ten biggest clones cover approximately 0.015% of the sample.

The chain is encoded by TRBV14 joined to TRBJ1-2; the D gene is possibly TRBD1, with 6 bases matching. The sequence came from a man between 18 and 29 years old with type 1 diabetes. Sequencing input: naive CD4+ T cells from blood. The cell subset or site tag for this specimen amounts to: true naive CD4+ T cells. The CDR3 here reads CASTTRRDRTYYGYTF. The DNA is as follows: TGTGCCAGCACCACGAGGAGAGACAGGACCTACTATGGCTACACCTTC.